These 21 T cell receptor beta chains share one sample of origin, sequenced in a study of cytomegalovirus exposure and HLA in healthy donors. 13 Jbeta primers and 60 Vbeta primers were used for the PCR. Some clones are missing from TCRdb's copy, which holds only in-frame ones; the method was immunoSEQ multiplex PCR. The sample lists over 100,000 clones, 78% occurring once. Input material: PBMCs. The receptors derive from a woman under 40 in good health and CMV-seropositive.

The gene calls are TRBV5-6 and TRBJ2-3; 11 bases align to TRBD2. Trimming took 4 bases from V and 5 from J; bases not matched to a gene: 9. The V gene's germline CDR1 is SGHDT and CDR2 YYEEEE. CDR3 length: 16 amino acids. The CDR3 coding sequence is TGTGCCAGCAGCACCACTAGCGGGGGAACTATAGATACGCAGTATTTT. Its protein product is CASSTTSGGTIDTQYF.

The table lists this clone with a few counts. The chain couples TRBV28 to TRBJ1-1; 11 bases map to TRBD1. The germline gives CDR1 MDHEN, CDR2 SYDVKM. V trimming: 5 bases; J trimming: 6 bases; junction bases outside the gene matches: 8. This CDR3 is built from 15 residues. The CDR3 DNA is TGTGCCAGCAGTGGTGGCGGACAGGGGGCCCCTGAAGCTTTCTTT. Protein: CASSGGGQGAPEAFF. Full variable domain (remainder filled in from reference TRBV28 and TRBJ1-1): DVKVTQSSRYLVKRTGEKVFLECVQDMDHENMFWYRQDPGLGLRLIYFSYDVKMKEKGDIPEGYSVSREKKERFSLILESASTNQTSMYLCASSGGGQGAPEAFFGQGTRLTVV.

The chain combines TRBV10-1 with TRBJ1-2; 8 nucleotides line up with TRBD1. The CDR3 covers 13 residues. CDR1 is WNHNN, CDR2 SYGVQD, per germline (reference sequence). The V gene end was trimmed by 3 bases and the J gene end by 6 bases; junction bases not matched to a gene: 3. CDR3 amino acids: CASSDRGPDGYTF. CDR3 DNA sequence: TGCGCCAGCAGTGACAGGGGGCCGGATGGCTACACCTTC.

The J gene is TRBJ2-1, the V gene TRBV11-2; 11 bases align to TRBD2. Germline CDR1 is SGHAT and CDR2 is FQNNGV. The CDR3 sequence is 17 residues long. V lost 0 bases and J lost 6; bases outside the gene matches: 7. CDR3 region: CASSLDTSGGVGNEQFF. CDR3 sequence (DNA): TGTGCCAGCAGCTTAGACACTAGCGGGGGTGTCGGCAATGAGCAGTTCTTC.

The rearrangement links TRBV19 to TRBJ2-1; 13 nucleotides line up with TRBD2. V was clipped by 10 bases and J by 8 bases; unmatched bases: 8. Germline V gives CDR1 LNHDA, CDR2 SQIVND (reference sequence). CDR3 length: 14 amino acids. The CDR3 sequence is CATSGTSGVHEQFF. The CDR3 coding sequence is TGTGCCACCTCCGGGACTAGCGGGGTCCATGAGCAGTTCTTC.

V usage is TRBV25-1 and J usage is TRBJ1-1; a weak D match, TRBD1 (6 bases). This CDR3 has 12 amino acids. Looked up from germline, CDR1 is MGHDK and CDR2 is SYGVNS. V lost 8 bases and J lost 6, with 13 bases in between. As DNA, the CDR3 is TGTGCCAGCCGAACAGGGTACTCTGAAGCTTTCTTT. Translated: CASRTGYSEAFF.

There are a few counts of this clone. This chain uses TRBV11-2 with TRBJ1-1; TRBD1 agrees at 7 bases. Germline V lookup: CDR1 SGHAT, CDR2 FQNNGV. The CDR3 spans 11 residues. V trimming: 4 bases; J trimming: 7 bases; junction bases outside the gene matches: 0. CDR3: CASSWDSEAFF. CDR3 DNA: TGTGCCAGCAGCTGGGACAGTGAAGCTTTCTTT.

V usage is TRBV11-1 and J usage is TRBJ2-7; TRBD1 agrees at 8 bases. Germline CDR1 reads SGHAT; CDR2 reads FQDESV (reference sequence). The CDR3 length is 16 residues. Trimming at V came to 3 bases and at J to 6 bases, leaving 13 bases not matched to a gene. CDR3 loop: CASSFGATGVVVEQYF. CDR3 DNA: TGTGCCAGCAGCTTCGGGGCGACAGGGGTTGTCGTCGAGCAGTACTTC. The variable domain in full, completed from reference TRBV11-1 and TRBJ2-7, reads EAEVAQSPRYKITEKSQAVAFWCDPISGHATLYWYRQILGQGPELLVQFQDESVVDDSQLPKDRFSAERLKGVDSTLKIQPAELGDSAMYLCASSFGATGVVVEQYFGPGTRLTVT.

The chain links TRBV4-2 to TRBJ1-4; D is possibly TRBD1 (6 bases). Germline V gives CDR1 LGHNA, CDR2 YNFKEQ. The length of the CDR3 is 17 residues. Trimming left V 2 bases short and J 7 bases short, with 20 bases between. CDR3 nucleotides: TGTGCCAGCAGCCAATTACGGGGGCGGGGGGATGGTGAAAAACTGTTTTTT. Translation: CASSQLRGRGDGEKLFF.

J is TRBJ1-3 and V is TRBV19, with no clear D. Trimming stripped 4 bases from V and 0 bases from J, with 4 bases between. CDR1 is LNHDA, CDR2 SQIVND, per germline (reference sequence). The CDR3 length is 13 residues. The DNA for the CDR3 is TGTGCCAGTAGTACAGGCTCTGGAAACACCATATATTTT. Translated, it gives CASSTGSGNTIYF.

This clone was detected only once. The chain combines TRBV7-8 with TRBJ2-2; D ambiguous. Trimming took off 5 bases at V and 2 bases at J, with 15 bases between the two ends. This CDR3 is 16 amino acids long. Germline CDR1 is SGHVS and CDR2 is FQNEAQ. For the CDR3, the DNA is TGTGCCAGCAGCCCCACAAGTCTCCACAACACCGGGGAGCTGTTTTTT. Its translation: CASSPTSLHNTGELFF.

This rearrangement joins TRBV13 to TRBJ2-7; 12 bases fit TRBD1. The CDR3 runs to 15 residues. J gave up 4 bases and V 5 bases, and 6 bases lay outside the gene matches. Germline loops: CDR1 PRHDT, CDR2 FYEKMQ (reference sequence). CDR3 coding DNA: TGTGCCAGCAGCCCGCGGGGACAGGGGGCTTACGAGCAGTACTTC. It specifies CASSPRGQGAYEQYF.

This clone was counted a single time. This rearrangement joins TRBV6-1 to TRBJ1-3; D remains ambiguous. Looked up from germline, CDR1 is MNHNS and CDR2 is SASEGT. The CDR3 runs to 14 residues. Trimming cost V 1 base and J 2 bases, with 6 bases left between them. The CDR3 here is CASSEGRPGNTIYF. In DNA form, the CDR3 reads TGTGCCAGCAGTGAAGGTCGTCCTGGAAACACCATATATTTT.

The gene calls are TRBV6-1 and TRBJ2-1, with 13 bases that match TRBD2. This CDR3 has 15 amino acids. V lost 4 bases to trimming and J lost 7 bases; unmatched junction nucleotides: 4. Germline CDR1 MNHNS, CDR2 SASEGT. The CDR3 DNA follows: TGTGCCAGCAGTGGAGGGACTAGCGGGGTGAATGAGCAGTTCTTC. This encodes CASSGGTSGVNEQFF.

The gene calls are TRBV4-1 and TRBJ2-3; TRBD2 might be the D (6 bases). Germline V gene sequence: CDR1 MGHRA, CDR2 YSYEKL. This CDR3 region has 16 residues. Deletions cut 4 bases from V and 5 bases from J, with 19 bases between. The CDR3 sequence is CASSPLPAGRGDTQYF. CDR3 bases: TGCGCCAGCAGCCCCCTACCGGCGGGGCGGGGAGATACGCAGTATTTT.

The genes are TRBV19 and TRBJ2-3; D remains ambiguous. The CDR3 loop spans 14 amino acids. The V gene lost 5 bases and the J gene lost 1 base, with 10 bases spanning the gap. Per the germline V gene, CDR1 is LNHDA and CDR2 is SQIVND (reference sequence). Written as DNA, the CDR3 is TGTGCCAGTAGTCAGTGGGCCGGCACAGATACGCAGTATTTT. Its translation: CASSQWAGTDTQYF.

The rearrangement joins TRBV14 to TRBJ2-3; TRBD2 agrees at 7 bases. The V segment lost 0 bases and the J segment 0 bases; nucleotides outside the gene matches: 3. Germline V gene lookup returns CDR1 SGHDN and CDR2 FVKESK. The CDR3 has 16 residues. As DNA, the CDR3 is TGTGCCAGCAGCCAAGACCCCGGGGGGAGCACAGATACGCAGTATTTT. Translated, it gives CASSQDPGGSTDTQYF.

The chain joins TRBV9 to TRBJ2-3; 9 bases line up with TRBD1. The CDR3 length is 16 residues. V trimming: 3 bases; J trimming: 3 bases; junction bases outside the gene matches: 8. Germline CDR1 reads SGDLS; CDR2 reads YYNGEE. CDR3 loop: CASSATGGLVTDTQYF. The DNA of the CDR3 is TGTGCCAGCAGCGCCACAGGGGGCCTTGTGACAGATACGCAGTATTTT.

This chain links TRBV5-4 with TRBJ2-5, with 8 bases lining up with TRBD2. CDR3 length equals 14 residues. J gave up 5 bases and V 1 base, and 4 bases lay outside the gene matches. Per germline, CDR1 SGHNT and CDR2 YYREEE (reference sequence). CDR3 sequence reads: CASSLRGGRETQYF. The CDR3 nucleotides read TGTGCCAGCAGCTTGCGGGGGGGCCGGGAGACCCAGTACTTC.

This chain links TRBV12-5 with TRBJ2-1; weak D call: TRBD1 (5 bases). The CDR3 totals 18 residues. Trimming shortened V by 1 base and J by 0 bases, and 16 bases separated the two germline ends. Per germline, CDR1 LGHNT and CDR2 FRNRAP. CDR3 region: CASGLELGDRSSYNEQFF. The CDR3 DNA follows: TGTGCTAGTGGTTTGGAGTTAGGGGATAGAAGCTCCTACAATGAGCAGTTCTTC.

This clone was observed a few times. This rearrangement joins TRBV6-1 to TRBJ2-1; 8 bases line up with TRBD2. The trim removed 5 bases at V and 7 bases at J, leaving 7 bases unmatched. This CDR3 has 14 amino acids. Germline CDR1 and CDR2: MNHNS and SASEGT. Written as DNA, the CDR3 is TGTGCCAGCAGTCTTAGCGGGGACAAAAATGAGCAGTTCTTC. Its translation: CASSLSGDKNEQFF.